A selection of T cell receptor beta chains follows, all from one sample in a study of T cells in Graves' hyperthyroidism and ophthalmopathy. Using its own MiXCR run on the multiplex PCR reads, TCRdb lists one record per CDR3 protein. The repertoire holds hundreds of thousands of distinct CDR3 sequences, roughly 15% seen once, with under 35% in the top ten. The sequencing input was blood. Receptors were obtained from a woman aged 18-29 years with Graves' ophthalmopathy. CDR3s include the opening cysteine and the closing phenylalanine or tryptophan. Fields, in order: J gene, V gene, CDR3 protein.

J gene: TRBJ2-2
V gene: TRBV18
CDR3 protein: CASSVYDTSELFF

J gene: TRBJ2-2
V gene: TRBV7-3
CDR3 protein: CASSPGTQRSGELFF

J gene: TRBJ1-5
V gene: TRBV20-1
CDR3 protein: CSASDPGGNQPQHF

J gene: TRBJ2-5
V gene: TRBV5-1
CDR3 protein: CASSLVEGRQETQYF

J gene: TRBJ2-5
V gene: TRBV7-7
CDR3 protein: CASSLVTGGDQETQYF

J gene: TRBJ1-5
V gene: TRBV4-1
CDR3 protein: CASSQERNQPQHF

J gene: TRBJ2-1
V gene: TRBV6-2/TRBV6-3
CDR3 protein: CASRQDRGAYNEQFF

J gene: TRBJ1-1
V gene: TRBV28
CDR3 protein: CASSLSGGWNTEAFF

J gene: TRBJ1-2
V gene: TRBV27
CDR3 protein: CASSLWQGYIDGYTF

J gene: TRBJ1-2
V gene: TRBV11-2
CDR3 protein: CASNGTRDRATYGYTF

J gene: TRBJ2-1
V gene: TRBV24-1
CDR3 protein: CATSDPQGTGVNNEQFF

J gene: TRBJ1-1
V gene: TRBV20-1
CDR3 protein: CSARVGGPNTEAFF

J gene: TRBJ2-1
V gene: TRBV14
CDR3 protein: CASSRLKLGDHNEQFF

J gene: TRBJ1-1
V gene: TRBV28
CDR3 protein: CASSFRGPNTEAFF

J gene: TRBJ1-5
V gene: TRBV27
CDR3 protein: CASSFWNQPQHF

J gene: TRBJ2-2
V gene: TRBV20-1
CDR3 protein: CSAREAGVDTGELFF

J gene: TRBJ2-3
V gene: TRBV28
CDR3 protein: CASSLVLAGVPDTQYF

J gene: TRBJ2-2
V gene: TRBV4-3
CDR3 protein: CASSQETLTGELFF

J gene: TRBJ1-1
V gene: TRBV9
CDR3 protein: CASSADRLNTEAFF

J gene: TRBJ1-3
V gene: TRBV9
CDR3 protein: CASSAGGRAPGPGDTIYF

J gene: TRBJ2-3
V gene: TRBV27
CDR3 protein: CASSYKTGPQGADTQYF

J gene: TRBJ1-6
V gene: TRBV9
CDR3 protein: CASSVSWNSPLHF

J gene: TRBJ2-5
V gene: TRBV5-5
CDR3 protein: CASSTGQPGETQYF

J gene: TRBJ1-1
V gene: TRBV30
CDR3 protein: CAWRDRIGTEAFF

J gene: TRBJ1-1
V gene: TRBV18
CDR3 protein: CASSSMTANTEAFF

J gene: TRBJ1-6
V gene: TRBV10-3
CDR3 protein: CAISGEGTSSYNSPLHF

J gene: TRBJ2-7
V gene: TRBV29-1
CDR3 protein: CSVIGQGTWEQYF